Below, one T cell receptor (beta chain) is given with its context. The assay was immunoSEQ multiplex PCR, and TCRdb's table has in-frame clones only and misses some. The sample has under 200,000 clones, around 95% seen once. The data were taken from a study of control samples from healthy donors and cancer patients. The specimen was blood. The sequence was collected from a woman aged 40 to 50 in good health.

The CDR3 DNA is TGTGCCATCATTTCGGAGAACACTGAAGCTTTCTTT. Its translation: CAIISENTEAFF. This rearrangement joins TRBV10-3 to TRBJ1-1; the D is unclear. Germline loops: CDR1 ENHRY, CDR2 SYGVKD. The length of the CDR3 is 12 residues. The V end was cut by 7 bases, the J end by 1 base, with 7 bases between.